The 14 T cell receptor beta chains below were found in one sample sequenced in a study of blood T cell repertoires in COVID-19 (dated by TCRdb to the early 2020s). The library was made by the immunoSEQ multiplex PCR assay. TCRdb's version of the immuneACCESS table is confined to in-frame rearrangements and falls short of the full clone set. An unresolved V gene accounts for under half of the shortfall where checked; the remainder is of unknown origin. The sample table contains 250,000 to 300,000 clones; only one count was recorded for roughly nine tenths of them. Approximately 12% of the sample comes from the top ten. Sequencing was performed on peripheral blood. All receptors come from a woman in her thirties with COVID-19, enrolled during active disease.

The chain has TRBV7-8 and TRBJ2-3, with D unclear. CDR1 SGHVS and CDR2 FQNEAQ come from the germline V gene. Trimming took 1 base from V and 6 from J, leaving 8 bases between them. The CDR3 consists of 13 residues. The CDR3 loop reads CASSLDASDTQYF. As DNA, the CDR3 is TGTGCCAGCAGCTTAGATGCGTCGGATACGCAGTATTTT.

The V and J genes are TRBV20-1 and TRBJ1-6; 9 bases are a match to TRBD1. V lost 6 bases to trimming and J lost 14 bases; unmatched junction nucleotides: 5. Germline assignment: CDR1 DFQATT and CDR2 SNEGSKA (reference sequence). This CDR3 spans 11 amino acids. The CDR3 region is CSASRTGALHF. CDR3 sequence (DNA): TGCAGTGCCTCACGGACAGGGGCCCTCCACTTT.

This clone was observed a single time. CDR3 sequence reads: CASSQDGGKNYGYTF. The DNA for the CDR3 is TGCGCCAGCAGCCAAGATGGGGGCAAAAACTATGGCTACACCTTC. The chain employs TRBV4-1 and TRBJ1-2; TRBD1 might be the D (6 bases). Looked up from germline, CDR1 is MGHRA and CDR2 is YSYEKL. V lost 0 bases and J lost 2, with 10 bases in between. This CDR3 is built from 15 residues.

V gene TRBV3-1 (or the pseudogene TRBV3-2) combines with J gene TRBJ2-7, with D possibly being TRBD1 (7 bases). The CDR3 runs 14 residues. V lost 1 base to trimming and J lost 6 bases, with 13 bases between them. CDR1 and CDR2 (germline): LGHDT, YNNKEL (reference sequence). Here the CDR3 reads CASSQVVQGGEQYF. CDR3 DNA: TGTGCCAGCAGCCAAGTTGTGCAGGGGGGCGAGCAGTACTTC.

The V gene is TRBV18, the J gene TRBJ1-2, with TRBD1 as a possible D gene (5 bases). The V gene lost 1 base and the J gene lost 11 bases, with 14 bases spanning the gap. This CDR3 is built from 13 residues. CDR1 is KGHSH and CDR2 is LQKENI in the germline V gene. The CDR3 is CASSPLWEGPYTF. DNA for the CDR3: TGTGCCAGCTCACCACTCTGGGAGGGACCATACACCTTC.

Only a few counts were recorded for this clone. The chain is built from TRBV28 and TRBJ2-3; D not certain. Germline CDR1 and CDR2: MDHEN and SYDVKM. V lost 6 bases and J lost 2, with 6 bases in between. The CDR3 sequence is 12 residues long. This chain's CDR3 is CASSLITDTQYF. The CDR3, as DNA: TGTGCCAGCAGCCTAATCACAGATACGCAGTATTTT. The full variable domain, completed using reference TRBV28 and TRBJ2-3, is DVKVTQSSRYLVKRTGEKVFLECVQDMDHENMFWYRQDPGLGLRLIYFSYDVKMKEKGDIPEGYSVSREKKERFSLILESASTNQTSMYLCASSLITDTQYFGPGTRLTVL.

The chain employs TRBV4-1 and TRBJ1-4; unclear D gene. The V gene's germline CDR1 is MGHRA and CDR2 YSYEKL. Trimming pared 1 base from V and 4 bases from J, leaving 16 bases between. This CDR3 is built from 17 residues. Here the CDR3 DNA reads TGCGCCAGCAGCCAAGTTGGGCTCGTCGTGGATAATGAAAAACTGTTTTTT. Translating gives CASSQVGLVVDNEKLFF.

The gene calls are TRBV5-6 and TRBJ1-5, with unresolved D. V was shortened by 4 bases and J by 9 bases, with 14 bases between the two germline ends. The CDR3 runs 13 residues. Germline V CDR1 and CDR2: SGHDT, YYEEEE. The CDR3 region is CASSPGSSGPQHF. CDR3 nucleotides: TGTGCCAGCAGCCCCGGATCGAGCGGGCCCCAGCATTTT.

This chain connects TRBV6-5 to TRBJ2-7; TRBD1 matches at 8 bases. CDR3 length: 15 amino acids. CDR1 MNHEY and CDR2 SVGAGI come from the germline V gene. V trimming: 5 bases; J trimming: 1 base; junction bases outside the gene matches: 7. CDR3 coding DNA: TGTGCCAGCAGTACCCAGGGGGCAGGGTCCTACGAGCAGTACTTC. Protein product: CASSTQGAGSYEQYF.

This clone came up once. This chain joins TRBV6-8 and TRBJ2-3; maybe TRBD1 (6 bases). V was cut by 6 bases and J by 7 bases, with 11 bases left in between. CDR3 length: 12 amino acids. Germline V gives CDR1 MNHGY, CDR2 SAAAGT. This CDR3 reads CASSLDRYTQYF. CDR3 DNA sequence: TGTGCCAGCAGCCTAGACAGGTATACGCAGTATTTT.

The chain has TRBV5-1 and TRBJ1-5; D remains unclear. V was cut by 7 bases and J by 2 bases, with 13 bases left in between. Germline CDR1 SGHRS, CDR2 YFSETQ. This CDR3 is built from 14 residues. In DNA form, the CDR3 reads TGCGCCAGCTCCCACGGGGTTGGCAATCAGCCCCAGCATTTT. Amino acid sequence: CASSHGVGNQPQHF.

The chain joins TRBV2 to TRBJ2-2; 8 bases are a match to TRBD2. The V segment lost 2 bases and the J segment 2 bases; nucleotides outside the gene matches: 4. Germline V lookup: CDR1 SNHLY, CDR2 FYNNEI. The CDR3 loop spans 16 amino acids. CDR3 amino acids: CASSETAGDNTGELFF. In DNA form, the CDR3 reads TGTGCCAGCAGTGAAACAGCGGGAGATAACACCGGGGAGCTGTTTTTT.

The gene calls are TRBV7-8 and TRBJ2-7; tentatively, D is TRBD1 (6 bases). CDR1 and CDR2 from the germline V gene are SGHVS and FQNEAQ. This CDR3 spans 15 amino acids. V lost 5 bases and J lost 3, with 17 bases in between. Here the CDR3 DNA reads TGTGCCAGCAGCCCAACCCGGGACATGTTCTACGAGCAGTACTTC. It yields the protein CASSPTRDMFYEQYF.

This sequence joins TRBV19 and TRBJ2-7; 9 nucleotides align to TRBD2. The J segment lost 3 bases and the V segment lost 7 bases, leaving 7 bases of the junction unmatched. The CDR3 sequence is 14 residues long. Germline V gene lookup returns CDR1 LNHDA and CDR2 SQIVND (reference sequence). In nucleotides, the CDR3 is TGTGCCAGTACCCTGGTAGCGGGGGACTACGAGCAGTACTTC. Encoded protein: CASTLVAGDYEQYF.